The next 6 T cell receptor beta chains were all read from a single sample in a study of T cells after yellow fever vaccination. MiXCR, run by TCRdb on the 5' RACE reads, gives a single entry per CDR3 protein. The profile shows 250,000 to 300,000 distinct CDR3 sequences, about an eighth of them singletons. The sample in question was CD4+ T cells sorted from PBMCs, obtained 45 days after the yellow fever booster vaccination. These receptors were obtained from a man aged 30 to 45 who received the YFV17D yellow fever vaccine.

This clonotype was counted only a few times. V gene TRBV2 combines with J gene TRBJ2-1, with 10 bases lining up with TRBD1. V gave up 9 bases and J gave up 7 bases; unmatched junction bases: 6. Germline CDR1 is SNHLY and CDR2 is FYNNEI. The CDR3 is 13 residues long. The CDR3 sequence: CASRQGAWNEQFF. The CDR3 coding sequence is TGTGCCAGTCGACAGGGGGCTTGGAATGAGCAGTTCTTC.

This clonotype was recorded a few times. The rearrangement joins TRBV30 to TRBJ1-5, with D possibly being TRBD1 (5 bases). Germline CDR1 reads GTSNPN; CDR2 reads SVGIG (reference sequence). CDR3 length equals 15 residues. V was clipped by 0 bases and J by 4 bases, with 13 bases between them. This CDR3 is CAWSVGTGGNQPQHF. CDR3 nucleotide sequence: TGTGCCTGGAGTGTAGGCACAGGAGGAAATCAGCCCCAGCATTTT.

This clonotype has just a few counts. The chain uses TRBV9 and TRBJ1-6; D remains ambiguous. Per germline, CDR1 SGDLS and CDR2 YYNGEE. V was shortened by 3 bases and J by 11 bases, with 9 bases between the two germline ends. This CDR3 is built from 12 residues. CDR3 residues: CASSAAPTPLHF. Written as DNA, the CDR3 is TGTGCCAGCAGCGCAGCTCCGACACCCCTCCACTTT. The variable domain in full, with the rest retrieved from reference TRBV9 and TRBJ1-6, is DSGVTQTPKHLITATGQRVTLRCSPRSGDLSVYWYQQSLDQGLQFLIQYYNGEERAKGNILERFSAQQFPDLHSELNLSSLELGDSALYFCASSAAPTPLHFGNGTRLTVT.

As DNA, the CDR3 is TGTGCCAGCAGCTCAACGGGACAGGGGGTAGCTGAAGCTTTCTTT. This sequence encodes CASSSTGQGVAEAFF. The chain joins TRBV5-4 to TRBJ1-1; 11 nucleotides agree with TRBD1. CDR3 length: 15 residues. Germline V gene data show CDR1 as SGHNT and CDR2 as YYREEE (reference sequence). With V trimmed by 3 bases and J by 6 bases, 7 bases remained unmatched.

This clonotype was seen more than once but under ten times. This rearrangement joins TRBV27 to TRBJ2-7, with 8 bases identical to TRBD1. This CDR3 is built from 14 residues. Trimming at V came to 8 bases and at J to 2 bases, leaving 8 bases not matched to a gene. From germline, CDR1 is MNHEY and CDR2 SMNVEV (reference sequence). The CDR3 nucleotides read TGTGCCAGCGGAACTCAGACAGGGGCCTACGAGCAGTACTTC. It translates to CASGTQTGAYEQYF.

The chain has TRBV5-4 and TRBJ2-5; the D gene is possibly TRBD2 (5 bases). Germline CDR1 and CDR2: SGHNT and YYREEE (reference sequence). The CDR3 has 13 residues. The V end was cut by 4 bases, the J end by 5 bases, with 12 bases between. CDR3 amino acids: CASSPKDLETQYF. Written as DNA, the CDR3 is TGTGCCAGCAGCCCCAAGGACTTGGAGACCCAGTACTTC.